The sequence of this T cell receptor (beta chain) was determined in a study of shared clonotypes between healthy human individuals. Adults of Caucasian background living in Nashville, Tennessee made up all donors. Together with CD45RO+ cells, CCR7-negative CD45RA+ TemRA cells were included in CD8 memory. At a deep level, the assay was run. Generated by immunoSEQ multiplex PCR, the TCRdb table keeps only in-frame clones and is missing some. The data hold about 690,000 clones, with about 90% observed a single time. Sequenced input: memory CD8+ T cells from PBMCs. The subset is: CD45RO+ cells pooled with CCR7-negative TemRA cells. The receptor comes from a man aged 18 to 35 in good health. Some clones in this sample may be carry-over from other donors' samples.

The DNA of the CDR3 is TGTGCCAGTAGTATGTCCGCGGGCTCACCCTCCGAGCAGTACTTC. It specifies CASSMSAGSPSEQYF. This chain uses TRBV19 with TRBJ2-7; TRBD2 is a possible D gene (5 bases). CDR1 and CDR2 from the germline V gene are LNHDA and SQIVND (reference sequence). The V end was cut by 3 bases, the J end by 6 bases, with 18 bases between. The CDR3 extends over 15 amino acids.